These 13 T cell receptor beta chains share one sample of origin, sequenced in a study of T cells after yellow fever vaccination. TCRdb recomputed calls from the 5' RACE reads with MiXCR, one row per CDR3 protein. Among some 420,000 distinct CDR3 sequences listed, around 20% were seen once. Specimen: PBMCs, collected before the yellow fever booster vaccination. The receptor set was obtained from a man aged 18 to 29 who received the YFV17D yellow fever vaccine.

The V and J genes are TRBV4-3 and TRBJ2-7; tentatively, D is TRBD1 (6 bases). Trimming cost V 1 base and J 1 base, with 11 bases left between them. Germline CDR1 is LGHNA and CDR2 is YSLEER. The CDR3 has 15 residues. CDR3 DNA sequence: TGCGCCAGCAGCCAAGTACAGGGAAAATCCTACGAGCAGTACTTC. It translates to CASSQVQGKSYEQYF.

This clonotype was seen a handful of times. The chain carries TRBV7-2 and TRBJ1-4; D gene uncertain. CDR1 SGHTA and CDR2 FQGNSA come from the germline V gene. The germline V and J ends were trimmed by 0 bases and 4 bases, with 9 bases remaining between them. The CDR3 is 15 amino acids. CDR3 region: CASSLAAANNEKLFF. CDR3 in DNA: TGTGCCAGCAGCTTAGCGGCAGCGAATAATGAAAAACTGTTTTTT.

CDR3 protein: CASSEAGGSEQYV. The CDR3 DNA reads TGTGCCAGCTCAGAAGCGGGGGGGAGCGAGCAGTACGTC. The chain employs TRBV18 and TRBJ2-7; 10 bases align to TRBD2. Unmatched junction bases numbered 4, after V lost 5 bases and J lost 6 bases. There are 13 residues in the CDR3. Germline V CDR1 and CDR2: KGHSH, LQKENI.

The rearrangement joins TRBV4-1 to TRBJ2-7; D is ambiguous. The V gene lost 1 base and the J gene lost 1 base, with 8 bases spanning the gap. This CDR3 is built from 14 residues. The V gene's germline CDR1 is MGHRA and CDR2 YSYEKL. CDR3 DNA: TGCGCCAGCAGCCAAGTTGCAGTTTCCTACGAGCAGTACTTC. Translation gives CASSQVAVSYEQYF.

The chain employs TRBV7-2 and TRBJ1-2; D might be TRBD1 (5 bases). In germline, CDR1 is SGHTA, CDR2 FQGNSA. Trimming pared 5 bases from V and 6 bases from J, leaving 19 bases between. The CDR3 spans 15 residues. The CDR3 loop reads CASSRRDGTTDGYTF. DNA of the CDR3: TGTGCCAGCAGCAGAAGGGACGGCACTACGGATGGCTACACCTTC. Based on the CDR3 plus reference TRBV7-2 and TRBJ1-2, the full variable domain is GAGVSQSPSNKVTEKGKDVELRCDPISGHTALYWYRQSLGQGLEFLIYFQGNSAPDKSGLPSDRFSAERTGGSVSTLTIQRTQQEDSAVYLCASSRRDGTTDGYTFGSGTRLTVV.

The rearrangement joins TRBV6-6 to TRBJ1-6, with TRBD1 as a possible D gene (6 bases). Germline CDR1 and CDR2: MNHNY and SVGAGI (reference sequence). The V and J ends lost 11 bases and 6 bases respectively, with 17 bases between them. The CDR3 is made up of 14 amino acids. The CDR3 region is CACLWGRGNSPLHF. The CDR3 DNA follows: TGTGCCTGCCTGTGGGGCAGGGGTAATTCACCCCTCCACTTT.

This clonotype showed up just a few times. J is TRBJ1-6 and V is TRBV4-3; D gene unclear. Germline values: CDR1 LGHNA, CDR2 YSLEER. Between the trimmed V and J ends, which lost 0 bases and 10 bases, there was a span of 10 bases. The CDR3 is 14 amino acids. The CDR3, as DNA: TGCGCCAGCAGCCAAGATTGGGAGAGATCACCCCTCCACTTT. Its protein is CASSQDWERSPLHF.

The genes are TRBV19 and TRBJ2-1, with D perhaps TRBD2 (5 bases). The CDR3 runs to 15 residues. V was cut by 6 bases and J by 0 bases, with 12 bases left in between. CDR1 LNHDA and CDR2 SQIVND come from the germline V gene (reference sequence). Written as DNA, the CDR3 is TGTGCCAGTAGGGTGGGGAGAAGCTCCTACAATGAGCAGTTCTTC. It codes for CASRVGRSSYNEQFF.

In this sample, this clonotype turned up a few times. The J gene is TRBJ1-5, the V gene TRBV12-3 or TRBV12-4; possible D gene TRBD1, 5 bases. Trimming removed 6 bases at V and 3 bases at J, with 12 bases between. CDR3 length: 14 residues. The CDR3 nucleotides are TGTGCCAGCAGCCCCACAGGCCACAATCAGCCCCAGCATTTT. Translated, it gives CASSPTGHNQPQHF.

A note on this clonotype: A much larger clone differs from this one at a single base, so this may be a read error. This chain links TRBV20-1 with TRBJ2-1, with TRBD2 identical over 7 bases. Germline assignment: CDR1 DFQATT and CDR2 SNEGSKA (reference sequence). Trimming took 7 bases from V and 2 from J; bases not matched to a gene: 8. The CDR3 sequence is 14 residues long. CDR3 coding DNA: TGCAGTGTTCTTAGCGGGTGGGCCTACAATGAGCAGTTCTTC. Protein product: CSVLSGWAYNEQFF.

This clonotype was recorded a few times. This chain links TRBV5-1 with TRBJ2-5; D is uncertain. Germline assignment: CDR1 SGHRS and CDR2 YFSETQ. Trimming shortened V by 4 bases and J by 9 bases, and 25 bases separated the two germline ends. CDR3 length equals 16 residues. Here the CDR3 DNA reads TGCGCCAGCAGCCCTATTGGCCCGGATTCCAAGAGACCCCAGTACTTC. Translating gives CASSPIGPDSKRPQYF.

This clonotype was recorded a few times. The genes are TRBV15 and TRBJ2-7; D not certain. The CDR3 sequence is 13 residues long. CDR1 and CDR2 (germline): LNHNV, YYDKDF (reference sequence). V was trimmed by 0 bases and J by 4 bases, leaving 7 bases between them. The CDR3 is CATSRDREYEQYV. The DNA of the CDR3 is TGTGCCACCAGCAGAGATCGTGAGTACGAGCAGTACGTC.

This clonotype was observed at least ten times. This chain uses TRBV7-9 with TRBJ2-3, with D possibly matching TRBD1 (5 bases). CDR1 and CDR2 (germline): SEHNR, FQNEAQ (reference sequence). The CDR3 loop spans 14 amino acids. Trimming pared 5 bases from V and 0 bases from J, leaving 9 bases between. The CDR3 DNA sequence: TGTGCCAGCAGCGTATCAGGGAGCACAGATACGCAGTATTTT. This gives the protein CASSVSGSTDTQYF. The complete variable domain, with remaining parts taken from reference TRBV7-9 and TRBJ2-3, reads DTGVSQNPRHKITKRGQNVTFRCDPISEHNRLYWYRQTLGQGPEFLTYFQNEAQLEKSRLLSDRFSAERPKGSFSTLEIQRTEQGDSAMYLCASSVSGSTDTQYFGPGTRLTVL.